The source of this T cell receptor (beta chain) is a study of identical twins. A single record per CDR3 protein comes from TCRdb applying MiXCR to the 5' RACE reads. The table shows hundreds of thousands of distinct CDR3 sequences, with about 9.4% occurring only once. Germline V gene data show CDR1 as MGHRA and CDR2 as YSYEKL. The CDR3 consists of 15 residues. V lost 3 bases and J lost 0, with 11 bases in between. This clonotype was recorded many times. The data were also submitted as part of a second study, on yellow fever vaccine responses in identical twins.

The rearrangement joins TRBV4-1 to TRBJ1-2; no clear D gene. The clonotype originates from a woman between 18 and 29 years old in good health. Sequenced: PBMCs. DNA of the CDR3: TGCGCCAGCAGCCATGACGGACCAACTAACTATGGCTACACCTTC. Translated, it gives CASSHDGPTNYGYTF.